The sequence of this T cell receptor (beta chain) was determined in a study of early T cells in non-severe SARS-CoV-2 infection. Study information: Unpaired chains resulted from sequencing bulk RNA of unsorted whole blood. Findings and limits, study-wide: The VDJdb matching leaned toward anti-spike CD8 responses and overlooked private and CD4 specificities.

This clonotype was observed many times. Antigen specificity is unknown. CDR1 and CDR2 from the germline V gene are LGHDT and YNNKEL (reference sequence). This CDR3 contains 15 residues. J was trimmed by 8 bases and V by 4 bases; bases with no gene match: 13. cDNA molecules, individually, were tagged with unique molecular identifiers. TCRdb reprocessed the 5' RACE reads via MiXCR and lists one record per CDR3 protein. Among about 80,000 distinct CDR3 sequences, 5% were seen once, and the ten largest hold about 7%. This sequence was found in an adult who was a healthcare worker with PCR-confirmed SARS-CoV-2 infection or an uninfected control (not recorded which). The source material was whole blood, sampled at baseline. The chain recombines TRBV3-1 with TRBJ1-2; TRBD1 matches at 7 bases. This chain's CDR3 is CASSREWTQGDGYTF. DNA for the CDR3: TGTGCCAGCAGCCGAGAGTGGACCCAGGGGGACGGCTACACCTTC.